The TCR beta chain under discussion was sequenced for a study of naive and memory T cell subsets. Remarks on this clonotype: Its antigen is currently unknown.

The beta constant-region primer was an equimolar mix of two oligonucleotides covering TRBC1 and TRBC2. The ligated cDNA underwent four PCR rounds using SP2 and nested alpha and beta constant-region primers. TCRdb reprocessed the UMI-ligation and nested PCR reads with MiXCR, giving one entry per CDR3 protein. The table has roughly 21,000 distinct CDR3 sequences, approximately 11% seen once; the top ten hold about a sixth. Study-wide points: Over 90% of naive TCR sequences appeared only once, unlike memory subsets.

This receptor was identified in a human donor in good health. Sequenced sample: central memory CD8+ T cells from blood.

CDR3 DNA sequence: TGCGCCAGCAGCTTGGGCAGACTGGCAGGGGCTCCCTACAATGAGCAGTTCTTC. Protein: CASSLGRLAGAPYNEQFF. V is TRBV5-1 and J is TRBJ2-1, with a tentative D call TRBD1 (6 bases). In germline, CDR1 is SGHRS, CDR2 YFSETQ. Trimming cost V 0 bases and J 2 bases, with 18 bases left between them. The CDR3 is 18 amino acids. The whole variable domain, filled in from reference TRBV5-1 and TRBJ2-1, reads KAGVTQTPRYLIKTRGQQVTLSCSPISGHRSVSWYQQTPGQGLQFLFEYFSETQRNKGNFPGRFSGRQFSNSRSEMNVSTLELGDSALYLCASSLGRLAGAPYNEQFFGPGTRLTVL.